The clone carrying this T cell receptor beta chain has at least ten counts. Before being chosen for sequencing, patients had shown CD8+CD57+ cell expansion by flow cytometry. Everyone among the patients had severe acquired aplastic anemia. The template used for profiling TCR beta VDJ and CDR3 was genomic DNA. MiXCR, applied by TCRdb to the reads, yields one record per CDR3 protein. This table holds 170,000 or so distinct CDR3 sequences, less than 65% found once. This entry comes from a study of CD8+CD57+ T cells in acquired aplastic anemia. Turning to the study itself: DNA per sorted CD4+ or CD8+ sample ranged about 0.17 to 27.4 ug, averaging around 3.2 ug.

Germline lookup yields CDR1 SGHVS and CDR2 FQNEAQ. This CDR3 contains 19 residues. V was shortened by 1 base and J by 8 bases, with 27 bases between the two germline ends. The sequence derives from a human donor with aplastic anemia. Material for sequencing was sorted CD4+, CD8+, or CD8+CD57+ T cells (not recorded which) from PBMCs. The chain has TRBV7-8 and TRBJ1-5; TRBD1 is a possible D gene (5 bases). Here the CDR3 reads CASSLGDPGPEWRIKPQHF. In DNA, the CDR3 is TGTGCCAGCAGCTTAGGTGATCCGGGACCGGAATGGAGAATCAAGCCCCAGCATTTT. Supplemented by reference TRBV7-8 and TRBJ1-5, the full variable domain reads GAGVSQSPRYKVAKRGQDVALRCDPISGHVSLFWYQQALGQGPEFLTYFQNEAQLDKSGLPSDRFFAERPEGSVSTLKIQRTQQEDSAVYLCASSLGDPGPEWRIKPQHFGDGTRLSIL.